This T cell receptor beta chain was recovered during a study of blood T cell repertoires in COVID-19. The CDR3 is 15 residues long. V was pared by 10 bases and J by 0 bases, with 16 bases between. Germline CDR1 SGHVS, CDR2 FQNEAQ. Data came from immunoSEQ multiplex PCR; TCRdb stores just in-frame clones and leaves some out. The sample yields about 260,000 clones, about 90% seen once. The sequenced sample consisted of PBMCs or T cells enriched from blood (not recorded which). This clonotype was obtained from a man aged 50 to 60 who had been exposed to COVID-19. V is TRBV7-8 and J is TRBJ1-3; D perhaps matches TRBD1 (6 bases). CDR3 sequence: CATKRDISSGNTIYF. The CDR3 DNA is TGTGCCACCAAAAGGGACATCTCCTCTGGAAACACCATATATTTT.